The sequence of this TCR beta chain was determined in a study of blood T cells in healthy people across ages. Study-level background: Template switching caught about one barcoded beta molecule for each two T cells.

In this sample, this clonotype turned up many times. With a J-beta primer mix and a sample-barcoded 5' primer, a second PCR ran roughly 6 to 11 cycles. MiXCR was run by TCRdb on the 5' RACE reads, yielding one entry per CDR3 protein. The data show roughly 680,000 distinct CDR3 sequences, 52% seen once. Germline-derived CDR1 and CDR2 are SQVTM and ANQGSEA. The V gene end was trimmed by 1 base and the J gene end by 11 bases; junction bases not matched to a gene: 8. The CDR3 loop spans 14 amino acids. The source material was blood. V gene TRBV29-1 combines with J gene TRBJ2-5, with 12 nucleotides matching TRBD1. The TCR was taken from a woman of 80 years or more in good health. CDR3 amino acids: CSVEGGTGGSGQYF. The CDR3 DNA follows: TGCAGCGTTGAAGGCGGGACAGGGGGCTCTGGGCAGTACTTC.